This T cell receptor (beta chain) came from a study of control samples from healthy donors and cancer patients. The CDR3 has 13 residues. In germline, CDR1 is ENHRY, CDR2 SYGVKD. Profiling relied on immunoSEQ multiplex PCR, and the TCRdb table lists in-frame clones only, not all of them. The table records approximately 100,000 clones, over 75% of them present only once. In its sample, this clone was seen once. Its ends do not fully match the called genes, so a read error is possible. The sequencing sample was made of blood. V and J are TRBV10-3 and TRBJ1-5, with TRBD1 as a possible D gene (6 bases). The clonotype originates from a young woman in good health. CDR3 nucleotide sequence: TGTGCCATCGGTGAGGGGGTCAATCAGCCCCAGCATTTT. The encoded protein is CAIGEGVNQPQHF.